The 17 T cell receptor beta chains below come from one sample, sequenced in a study of blood T cells in healthy people across ages. A second PCR, run for about 7 to 11 cycles, used a sample-barcoded 5' primer plus a J-beta primer mix. TCRdb independently ran MiXCR on the 5' RACE reads; one entry per CDR3 protein. The sample carries more than 800,000 distinct CDR3 sequences, around 30% recorded once. Sequences were obtained from blood. These receptors all come from a woman aged 80 or over in good health.

This chain uses TRBV12-3 or TRBV12-4 with TRBJ2-2, with a possible D match to TRBD1 (6 bases). The CDR3 covers 15 residues. Trimming took 4 bases from V and 5 from J, leaving 14 bases between them. CDR3 DNA sequence: TGTGCCAGCAGTTCCACGGACAGACCTACCGGGGAGCTGTTTTTT. Protein: CASSSTDRPTGELFF.

The chain uses TRBV5-5 and TRBJ1-3; 8 nucleotides match TRBD1. V lost 0 bases, J lost 4 bases, and 3 bases stayed unmatched. The CDR3 covers 15 residues. Germline V gene lookup returns CDR1 SGHKS and CDR2 YYEKEE (reference sequence). The DNA of the CDR3 is TGTGCCAGCAGCTTGGCCAGGGGGCTCGGAAACACCATATATTTT. It codes for CASSLARGLGNTIYF.

The rearrangement links TRBV5-1 to TRBJ2-7, with D perhaps matching TRBD1 (6 bases). The tail of the sequence fits TRBJ2-4 better, so the J call may be wrong. There are 19 residues in the CDR3. Germline CDR1 is SGHRS and CDR2 is YFSETQ. The CDR3 reads CASSRATTDSGFSKNIQYF. The CDR3 DNA reads as TGCGCCAGCAGCCGCGCTACTACGGACAGCGGATTCTCCAAAAACATTCAGTACTTC.

This clonotype was seen repeatedly, ten times or more. This chain joins TRBV6-5 and TRBJ2-7; a possible D gene is TRBD2 (5 bases). Trimming took off 0 bases at V and 1 base at J, with 10 bases between the two ends. CDR1 and CDR2 (germline): MNHEY, SVGAGI. The CDR3 extends over 15 amino acids. The CDR3 region is CASSYSGSRSYEQYF. The DNA for the CDR3 is TGTGCCAGCAGTTACTCGGGGAGTCGGTCCTACGAGCAGTACTTC.

This chain connects TRBV6-2 or TRBV6-3 to TRBJ2-5; maybe TRBD2 (6 bases). The J call could be wrong; TRBJ2-4 is a better fit for the DNA end. The V gene's germline CDR1 is MNHEY and CDR2 SVGEGT. The CDR3 sequence is 18 residues long. CDR3 amino acids: CASSPGVGEAMTKNIQYF. The CDR3 region has the DNA TGTGCCAGCAGCCCCGGAGTGGGGGAGGCTATGACCAAAAACATTCAGTACTTC.

Notes on this clonotype: One junction end disagrees with the germline gene, perhaps due to a read error. The V gene is TRBV10-3, the J gene TRBJ2-5; TRBD1 or TRBD2 may be the D gene (6 bases each). This CDR3 has 14 amino acids. Per the germline V gene, CDR1 is ENHRY and CDR2 is SYGVKD. CDR3 DNA: TGTGGCATCAGTCTAACGGGGGCACAAGAGACCCAGTACTTC. Translating it yields CGISLTGAQETQYF.

Turning to this clonotype: This may be a read error, as it is one base from a much larger clone. The rearrangement uses TRBV20-1 and TRBJ1-2; D may be TRBD1 (5 bases). The CDR3 has 14 residues. Germline assignment: CDR1 DFQATT and CDR2 SNEGSKA (reference sequence). The CDR3 DNA reads as TGCAGTGCTAGAGATTACGGGGGTGGCTATGGCGACACCTTC. This codes for CSARDYGGGYGDTF.

This clonotype was seen repeatedly, ten times or more. The rearrangement uses TRBV6-5 and TRBJ2-1; 8 positions match TRBD1. V was clipped by 2 bases and J by 7 bases; unmatched bases: 10. The germline gives CDR1 MNHEY, CDR2 SVGAGI. The CDR3 is made up of 16 amino acids. For the CDR3, the DNA is TGTGCCAGCAGTTACGCCAGGACAGGGCGGCCAAATGAGCAGTTCTTC. It is translated as CASSYARTGRPNEQFF.

In its sample, this clonotype was seen many times. This chain connects TRBV7-9 to TRBJ1-1, with a possible D match to TRBD1 (6 bases). Germline V gene lookup returns CDR1 SEHNR and CDR2 FQNEAQ (reference sequence). Trimming pared 5 bases from V and 6 bases from J, leaving 19 bases between. The CDR3 runs to 15 residues. The CDR3 nucleotides read TGTGCCAGCAGCGCCCGGGGGGGGGCGACCGCTGAAGCTTTCTTT. The encoded protein is CASSARGGATAEAFF.

The rearrangement links TRBV20-1 to TRBJ2-7, with 7 bases matching TRBD2. This CDR3 contains 13 residues. Per the germline V gene, CDR1 is DFQATT and CDR2 is SNEGSKA (reference sequence). J lost 3 bases, V lost 5 bases, and 7 bases had no gene match. The CDR3 DNA follows: TGCAGTGCTTTTACTAGCGCCGGCTACGAGCAGTACTTC. This gives the protein CSAFTSAGYEQYF.

This clonotype has a count of ten or more. The chain combines TRBV14 with TRBJ2-1; 8 positions match TRBD2. Trimming cost V 4 bases and J 0 bases; bases outside gene matches: 8. CDR1 SGHDN and CDR2 FVKESK come from the germline V gene. This CDR3 contains 17 residues. CDR3 region: CASSPRPGTSSYNEQFF. The CDR3 nucleotides read TGTGCCAGCAGCCCCCGACCTGGGACTAGCTCCTACAATGAGCAGTTCTTC.

This clonotype came up many times. V is TRBV6-1 and J is TRBJ2-1, with 7 bases identical to TRBD2. The CDR3 is made up of 16 amino acids. Germline V gene data show CDR1 as MNHNS and CDR2 as SASEGT. Trimming took 4 bases from V and 7 from J; bases not matched to a gene: 13. DNA for the CDR3: TGTGCCAGCAGTGCCTATTCTAGCGGTATTTGGAATGAGCAGTTCTTC. This sequence encodes CASSAYSSGIWNEQFF.

The rearrangement links TRBV9 to TRBJ2-3, with D possibly TRBD2 on 6 matching bases. The CDR3 totals 15 residues. Per germline, CDR1 SGDLS and CDR2 YYNGEE. Deletions cut 4 bases from V and 8 bases from J, with 20 bases between. The CDR3 loop reads CASSPRDSLSATQYF. In DNA form, the CDR3 reads TGTGCCAGCAGCCCACGGGACTCATTAAGTGCTACGCAGTATTTT.

The gene calls are TRBV3-1 and TRBJ2-1, with 10 bases aligning to TRBD1. This CDR3 has 14 amino acids. V gave up 4 bases and J gave up 8 bases; unmatched junction bases: 5. Looked up from germline, CDR1 is LGHDT and CDR2 is YNNKEL (reference sequence). CDR3 in amino acids: CASSLGDRGDEQFF. The CDR3 DNA reads TGTGCCAGCAGCCTCGGGGACAGGGGTGATGAGCAGTTCTTC.

With respect to this clonotype: A single base separates this from a much larger clone, so it may be a read error. V and J are TRBV28 and TRBJ2-1, with unresolved D. Germline V gene data show CDR1 as MDHEN and CDR2 as SYDVKM. The CDR3 totals 13 residues. The CDR3 spells CATIYPPYNERFF. DNA of the CDR3: TGTGCCACCATCTATCCCCCTTACAATGAGCGGTTCTTC.

The V call is TRBV5-5, the J call TRBJ1-4, with TRBD1 as a possible D gene (5 bases). Germline V gene lookup returns CDR1 SGHKS and CDR2 YYEKEE (reference sequence). Trimming removed 4 bases from V and 5 bases from J, with 12 bases in between. The CDR3 has 14 amino acids. The CDR3 here is CASSRDAVNEKLFF. Here the CDR3 DNA reads TGTGCCAGCAGCCGGGACGCGGTCAATGAAAAACTGTTTTTT.

This chain connects TRBV5-1 to TRBJ1-1, with D maybe TRBD1 (5 bases). Trimming pared 5 bases from V and 4 bases from J, leaving 15 bases between. Per the germline V gene, CDR1 is SGHRS and CDR2 is YFSETQ. The CDR3 contains 14 residues. CDR3 nucleotide sequence: TGCGCCAGCAGGGTGAGGGGAGAGGGCACTGAAGCTTTCTTT. Its protein product is CASRVRGEGTEAFF.